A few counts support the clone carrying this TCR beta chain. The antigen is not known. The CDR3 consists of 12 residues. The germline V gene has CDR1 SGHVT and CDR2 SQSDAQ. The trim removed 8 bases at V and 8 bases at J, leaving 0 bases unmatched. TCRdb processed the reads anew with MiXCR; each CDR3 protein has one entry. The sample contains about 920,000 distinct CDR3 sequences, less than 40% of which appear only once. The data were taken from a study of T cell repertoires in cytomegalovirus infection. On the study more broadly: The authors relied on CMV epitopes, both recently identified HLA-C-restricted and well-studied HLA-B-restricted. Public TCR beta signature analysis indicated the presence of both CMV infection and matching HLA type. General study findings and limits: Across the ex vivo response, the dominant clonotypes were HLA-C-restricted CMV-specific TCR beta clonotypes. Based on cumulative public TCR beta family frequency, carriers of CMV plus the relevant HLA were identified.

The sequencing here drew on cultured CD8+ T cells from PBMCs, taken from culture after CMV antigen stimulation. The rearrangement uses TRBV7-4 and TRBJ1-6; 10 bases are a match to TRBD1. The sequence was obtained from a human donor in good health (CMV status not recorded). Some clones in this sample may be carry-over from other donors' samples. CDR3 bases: TGTGCCAGCGGGACAGGGGATTCACCCCTCCACTTT. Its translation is CASGTGDSPLHF. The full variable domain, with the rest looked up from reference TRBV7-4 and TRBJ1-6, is GAGVSQSPRYKVAKRGRDVALRCDSISGHVTLYWYRQTLGQGSEVLTYSQSDAQRDKSGRPSGRFSAERPERSVSTLKIQRTEQGDSAVYLCASGTGDSPLHFGNGTRLTVT.